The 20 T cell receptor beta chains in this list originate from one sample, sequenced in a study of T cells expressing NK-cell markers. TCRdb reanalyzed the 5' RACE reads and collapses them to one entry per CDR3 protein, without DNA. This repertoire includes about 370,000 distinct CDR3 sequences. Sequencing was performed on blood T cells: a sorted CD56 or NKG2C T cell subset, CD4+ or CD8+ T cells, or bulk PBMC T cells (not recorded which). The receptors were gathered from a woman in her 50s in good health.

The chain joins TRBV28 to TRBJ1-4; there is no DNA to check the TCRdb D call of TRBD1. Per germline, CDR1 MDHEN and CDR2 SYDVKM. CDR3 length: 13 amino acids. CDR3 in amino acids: CASSGAVNEKLFF.

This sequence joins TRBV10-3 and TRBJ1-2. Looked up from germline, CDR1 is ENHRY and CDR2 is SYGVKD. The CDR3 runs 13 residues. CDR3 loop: CAISDIGSYGYTF.

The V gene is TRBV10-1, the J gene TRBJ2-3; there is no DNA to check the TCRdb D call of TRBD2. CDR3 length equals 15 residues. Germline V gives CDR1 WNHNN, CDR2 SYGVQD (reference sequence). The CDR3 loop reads CASSESIAGRDTQYF.

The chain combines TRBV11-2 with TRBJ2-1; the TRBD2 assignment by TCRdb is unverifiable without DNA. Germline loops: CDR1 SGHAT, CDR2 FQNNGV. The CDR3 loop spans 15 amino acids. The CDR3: CASSLDLGRYNEQFF.

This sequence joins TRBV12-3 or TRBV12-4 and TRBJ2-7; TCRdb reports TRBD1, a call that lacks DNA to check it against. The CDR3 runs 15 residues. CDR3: CASSTLDRAPYEQYF.

Here the CDR3 reads CSGGTSQETQYF. This sequence joins TRBV29-1 and TRBJ2-5; the D gene TCRdb calls, TRBD2, cannot be checked with no DNA. CDR1 is SQVTM and CDR2 is ANQGSEA in the germline V gene. CDR3 length equals 12 residues.

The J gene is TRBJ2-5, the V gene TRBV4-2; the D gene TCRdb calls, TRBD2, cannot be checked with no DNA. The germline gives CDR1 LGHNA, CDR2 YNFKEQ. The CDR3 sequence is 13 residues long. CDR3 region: CASSRGLGDLRYF.

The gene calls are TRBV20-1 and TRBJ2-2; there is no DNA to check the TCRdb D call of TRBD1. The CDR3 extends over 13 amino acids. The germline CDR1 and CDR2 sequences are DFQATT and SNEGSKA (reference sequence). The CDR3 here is CSARGQSTGELFF.

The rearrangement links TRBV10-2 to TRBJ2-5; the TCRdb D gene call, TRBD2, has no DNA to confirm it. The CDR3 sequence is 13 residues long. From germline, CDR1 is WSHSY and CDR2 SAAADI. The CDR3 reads CASTWAGVETQYF.

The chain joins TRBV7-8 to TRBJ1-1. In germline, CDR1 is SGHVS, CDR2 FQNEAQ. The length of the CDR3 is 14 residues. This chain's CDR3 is CASSPIQLNTEAFF.

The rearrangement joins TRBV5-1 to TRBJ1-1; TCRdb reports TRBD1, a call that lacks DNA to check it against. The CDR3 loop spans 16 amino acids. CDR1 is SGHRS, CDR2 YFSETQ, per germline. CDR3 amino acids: CASSIVAGGKNTEAFF.

CDR3 sequence reads: CASSFVPRQSNNEQFF. This chain connects TRBV5-6 to TRBJ2-1; there is no DNA to check the TCRdb D call of TRBD1. The germline V gene has CDR1 SGHDT and CDR2 YYEEEE. The CDR3 is 16 amino acids.

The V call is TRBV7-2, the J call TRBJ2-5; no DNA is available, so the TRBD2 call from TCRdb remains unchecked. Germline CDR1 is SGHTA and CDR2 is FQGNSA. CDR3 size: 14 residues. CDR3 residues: CASTGTSGRETQYF.

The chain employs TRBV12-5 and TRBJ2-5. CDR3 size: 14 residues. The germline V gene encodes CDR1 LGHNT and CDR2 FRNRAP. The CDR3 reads CASVMTPGQETQYF.

The CDR3 reads CASSQAEGSYEQYF. The chain has TRBV4-1 and TRBJ2-7. CDR1 is MGHRA, CDR2 YSYEKL, per germline. The CDR3 spans 14 residues.

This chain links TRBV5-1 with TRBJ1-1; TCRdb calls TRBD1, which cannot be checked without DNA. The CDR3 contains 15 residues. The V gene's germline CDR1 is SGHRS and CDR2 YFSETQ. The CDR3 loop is CASSLDGQGLAEAFF.

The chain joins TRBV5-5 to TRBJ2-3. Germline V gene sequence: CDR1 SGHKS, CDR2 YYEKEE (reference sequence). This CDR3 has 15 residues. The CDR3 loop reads CASSLGTRGTDTQYF.

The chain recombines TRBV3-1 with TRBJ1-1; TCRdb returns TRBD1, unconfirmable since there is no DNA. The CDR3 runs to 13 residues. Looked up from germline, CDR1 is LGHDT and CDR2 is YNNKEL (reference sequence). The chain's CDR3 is CASSLGPGTEAFF.

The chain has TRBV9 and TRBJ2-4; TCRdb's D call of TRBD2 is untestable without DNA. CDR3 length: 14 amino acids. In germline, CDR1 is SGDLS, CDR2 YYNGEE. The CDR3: CASREGLAKNIQYF.

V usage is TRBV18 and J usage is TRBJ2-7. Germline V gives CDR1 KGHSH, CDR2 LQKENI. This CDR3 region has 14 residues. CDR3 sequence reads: CASSPVGGTYEQYF.